Listed below are T cell receptor beta chains from one sample, sequenced in a study of T cell repertoires in cytomegalovirus infection. A single record per CDR3 protein comes from TCRdb applying MiXCR to the reads. The table shows fewer than 1,000,000 distinct CDR3 sequences, with around 29% occurring only once. These receptors are not linked to any known antigen. The sequencing here drew on cultured CD8+ T cells from PBMCs, taken from culture after CMV antigen stimulation. The source is a human donor in good health (CMV status not recorded). Some clones in this sample may be carry-over from other donors' samples. The CDR3 runs from the conserved cysteine through the conserved F or W. Fields, in order: CDR3 protein, J gene, V gene.

CASSLEFGGYTF,TRBJ1-2,TRBV7-8
CATSGADNQPQHF,TRBJ1-5,TRBV27
CASSLVAGGRTDTQYF,TRBJ2-3,TRBV7-8
CASSLRSGGEETQYF,TRBJ2-5,TRBV11-3
CASSRGGDTSNYGYTF,TRBJ1-2,TRBV19
CASSLEGQSSNQPQHF,TRBJ1-5,TRBV7-8
CASSLYGGVSYEQYF,TRBJ2-7,TRBV12-3/TRBV12-4
CASRPGTGVYGYTF,TRBJ1-2,TRBV6-5
CASRGAYF,TRBJ2-7,TRBV23-1
CASSLPGRDTEAFF,TRBJ1-1,TRBV5-4
CASSPGGGLWGNTIYF,TRBJ1-3,TRBV27
CASSLSGTSVYEQYF,TRBJ2-7,TRBV27
CASNRGTGKNEQFF,TRBJ2-1,TRBV6-5
CASSFSSQNQPQHF,TRBJ1-5,TRBV7-2
CASSYSTAEGRKAGELFF,TRBJ2-2,TRBV6-2/TRBV6-3
CASSPEGMVEPATYGYTF,TRBJ1-2,TRBV5-5
CASSYSRRAGAINSPLHF,TRBJ1-6,TRBV6-2/TRBV6-3
CSASTGEPGNTIYF,TRBJ1-3,TRBV20-1
CASSLRRRISGNTIYF,TRBJ1-3,TRBV28
CASSLNGAGGGYTF,TRBJ1-2,TRBV7-2
CASSYRNTDTQYF,TRBJ2-3,TRBV27
CASSISGTHNEQFF,TRBJ2-1,TRBV19
CASSLDPGGPETQYF,TRBJ2-5,TRBV7-6
CSAPDREWNQPQHF,TRBJ1-5,TRBV20-1
CASSQRPTGTVGQETQYF,TRBJ2-5,TRBV4-1
CASISDSGNTEAFF,TRBJ1-1,TRBV6-2/TRBV6-3
CASSYSRTVNTEAFF,TRBJ1-1,TRBV6-5